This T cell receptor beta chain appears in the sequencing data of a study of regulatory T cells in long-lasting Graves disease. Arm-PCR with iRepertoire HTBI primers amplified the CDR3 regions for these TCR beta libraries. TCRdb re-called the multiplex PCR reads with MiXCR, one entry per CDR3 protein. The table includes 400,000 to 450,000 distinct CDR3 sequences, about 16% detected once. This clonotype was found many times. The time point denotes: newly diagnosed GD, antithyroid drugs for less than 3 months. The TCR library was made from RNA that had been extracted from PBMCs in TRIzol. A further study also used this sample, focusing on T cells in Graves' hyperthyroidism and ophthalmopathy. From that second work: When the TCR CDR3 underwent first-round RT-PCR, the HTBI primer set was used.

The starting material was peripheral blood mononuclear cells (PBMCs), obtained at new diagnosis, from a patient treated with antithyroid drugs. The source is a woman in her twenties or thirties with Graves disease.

The CDR3 is CASSWRSGGIEKLFF. CDR3 coding DNA: TGTGCCAGCAGCTGGCGGTCAGGGGGGATTGAAAAACTGTTTTTT. The gene calls are TRBV28 and TRBJ1-4; 7 positions agree with TRBD1. With V trimmed by 6 bases and J by 7 bases, 11 bases remained unmatched. The germline V gene encodes CDR1 MDHEN and CDR2 SYDVKM. The CDR3 runs to 15 residues. The complete variable domain, with remaining parts taken from reference TRBV28 and TRBJ1-4, reads DVKVTQSSRYLVKRTGEKVFLECVQDMDHENMFWYRQDPGLGLRLIYFSYDVKMKEKGDIPEGYSVSREKKERFSLILESASTNQTSMYLCASSWRSGGIEKLFFGSGTQLSVL.